This T cell receptor (beta chain) was sequenced in a study of identical twins. Whole-study findings and limits: The models gave estimates that fell short of the out-of-frame TCR alpha sharing seen in monozygotic twins. Low generation probability was overrepresented in out-of-frame alpha sequences shared by twins. Donors were not followed over many years; analysis was cross-sectional.

A universal primer site was added by template switching, and unique molecular identifiers were carried by the cDNA. TCRdb re-called the 5' RACE reads through MiXCR, storing one row per CDR3 protein. The sample has around 1.7 million distinct CDR3 sequences, around a third seen once. This clonotype came up a few times. Its target is not known. This CDR3 has 14 residues. CDR1 DFQATT and CDR2 SNEGSKA come from the germline V gene (reference sequence). The germline V and J ends were trimmed by 3 bases and 1 base, with 11 bases remaining between them. The specimen was cord blood. The chain employs TRBV20-1 and TRBJ2-3, with D perhaps TRBD2 (5 bases). This TCR was sampled from a newborn girl in good health. The CDR3 loop reads CSARAEAGTDTQYF. In DNA, the CDR3 is TGCAGTGCTAGGGCGGAGGCTGGCACAGATACGCAGTATTTT.